This entry lists 20 T cell receptor beta chains sequenced from one sample in a study of cytomegalovirus exposure and HLA in healthy donors. PCR used 60 Vbeta primers and 13 Jbeta primers. Method: immunoSEQ multiplex PCR; TCRdb's copy keeps in-frame clones and lacks some. The table includes approximately 110,000 clones, approximately 84% detected once. The sequencing input was PBMCs. These receptors came from a man aged 45-65 years in good health and CMV-seronegative.

This chain connects TRBV7-2 to TRBJ2-5; possible D gene TRBD2, 7 bases. V was pared by 4 bases and J by 5 bases, with 17 bases between. Germline assignment: CDR1 SGHTA and CDR2 FQGNSA. The CDR3 loop spans 15 amino acids. The DNA for the CDR3 is TGTGCCAGCAGCTCCAAGGGGGGGGCCAGGGAGACCCAGTACTTC. Protein sequence: CASSSKGGARETQYF.

J is TRBJ2-7 and V is TRBV28; D might be TRBD1 (6 bases). Germline CDR1 reads MDHEN; CDR2 reads SYDVKM. The CDR3 has 13 amino acids. Trimming shortened V by 8 bases and J by 6 bases, and 17 bases separated the two germline ends. In nucleotides, the CDR3 is TGTGCCAGCCGCCAGGGGAGTAGTGGCGAGCAGTACTTC. This gives the protein CASRQGSSGEQYF.

The V call is TRBV11-2, the J call TRBJ2-5, with D perhaps matching TRBD1 (5 bases). Per the germline V gene, CDR1 is SGHAT and CDR2 is FQNNGV. The ends were cut back, 1 base at V and 5 bases at J, with 14 bases in the middle. There are 15 residues in the CDR3. CDR3 protein: CASSLGTGRAETQYF. CDR3 bases: TGTGCCAGCAGCTTAGGTACAGGCCGGGCGGAGACCCAGTACTTC.

The chain uses TRBV7-2 and TRBJ2-7, with 11 bases fitting TRBD2. V gave up 5 bases and J gave up 2 bases; unmatched junction bases: 5. CDR1 is SGHTA, CDR2 FQGNSA, per germline. This CDR3 is 15 amino acids long. This CDR3 reads CASSPKTSGAYEQYF. CDR3 DNA: TGTGCCAGCAGCCCGAAGACTAGCGGGGCCTACGAGCAGTACTTC.

CDR3 coding DNA: TGCGCCACCGGACTAGCGGGGGGGCAGGCAGATACGCAGTATTTT. This codes for CATGLAGGQADTQYF. The J gene is TRBJ2-3, the V gene TRBV4-1; 15 nucleotides align to TRBD2. Germline V gene data show CDR1 as MGHRA and CDR2 as YSYEKL. V shed 10 bases and J 4 bases; nucleotides not matched to a gene: 6. This CDR3 is 15 amino acids long.

The chain links TRBV5-1 to TRBJ1-2; weak D call: TRBD1 (5 bases). CDR3 size: 14 residues. Germline values: CDR1 SGHRS, CDR2 YFSETQ. Between the trimmed V and J ends, which lost 3 bases and 4 bases, there was a span of 13 bases. DNA of the CDR3: TGCGCCAGCAGCTGGGGGGGATGGGGCTATGGCTACACCTTC. This translates into CASSWGGWGYGYTF.

The chain carries TRBV28 and TRBJ1-2; D possibly corresponds to TRBD1 (6 bases). The germline gives CDR1 MDHEN, CDR2 SYDVKM. Trimming cost V 8 bases and J 0 bases, with 10 bases left between them. The length of the CDR3 is 13 residues. The CDR3 protein is CASGGRPNYGYTF. CDR3 nucleotide sequence: TGTGCCAGCGGGGGCAGACCTAACTATGGCTACACCTTC.

With respect to this clone: The junction and the germline gene differ at one end; a read error may be behind it. This chain joins TRBV7-7 and TRBJ2-3, with D possibly TRBD1 on 5 matching bases. CDR1 is SSHAT, CDR2 FNYEAQ, per germline (reference sequence). There are 13 residues in the CDR3. The DNA for the CDR3 is TGTGCTAGCAGCCTCGGGTCAGGGGATACGCAGTATTTT. It encodes CASSLGSGDTQYF.

This clone was detected once. This rearrangement joins TRBV7-6 to TRBJ1-6; 9 bases are a match to TRBD1. The V segment lost 4 bases and the J segment 10 bases; nucleotides outside the gene matches: 8. Germline CDR1 reads SGHVS; CDR2 reads FNYEAQ. This CDR3 comprises 15 residues. The CDR3 sequence is CASSSGTGIVSPLHF. Here the CDR3 DNA reads TGTGCCAGCAGCTCGGGGACAGGGATTGTATCACCCCTCCACTTT.

This chain connects TRBV6-5 to TRBJ2-3; 9 nucleotides match TRBD2. Germline CDR1 reads MNHEY; CDR2 reads SVGAGI. The V segment lost 3 bases and the J segment 4 bases; nucleotides outside the gene matches: 8. There are 16 residues in the CDR3. The CDR3 sequence is CASSYRRGGTSDTQYF. The DNA of the CDR3 is TGTGCCAGCAGTTATAGGCGGGGGGGCACTTCAGATACGCAGTATTTT.

This clone was seen a few times. The CDR3 spells CASSLAGDGSYEQYF. DNA of the CDR3: TGCGCCAGCAGCCTCGCGGGGGACGGCTCCTACGAGCAGTACTTC. The chain links TRBV5-1 to TRBJ2-7, with 7 bases fitting TRBD2. From germline, CDR1 is SGHRS and CDR2 YFSETQ. With 4 bases clipped from V and 0 bases from J, the junction kept 7 bases outside the gene matches. The CDR3 sequence is 15 residues long.

The chain recombines TRBV5-1 with TRBJ2-5; the match to TRBD2 covers 11 bases. CDR1 and CDR2 from the germline V gene are SGHRS and YFSETQ. The CDR3 has 16 amino acids. V shed 4 bases, J shed 4 bases, and the junction held 9 bases outside the gene matches. The CDR3 protein is CASSPGLAGPGETQYF. CDR3 coding DNA: TGCGCCAGCAGCCCAGGACTAGCGGGTCCGGGAGAGACCCAGTACTTC.

This chain joins TRBV19 and TRBJ1-1, with D possibly TRBD1 on 6 matching bases. The V and J ends lost 5 bases and 7 bases respectively, with 14 bases between them. Germline loops: CDR1 LNHDA, CDR2 SQIVND (reference sequence). This CDR3 has 13 residues. CDR3 sequence reads: CASSPWGQIEAFF. CDR3 coding DNA: TGTGCCAGTAGTCCTTGGGGGCAGATTGAAGCTTTCTTT.

CDR3 bases: TGTGCCAGCAGCTTGCAACACCTGTCCTCCTACGAGCAGTACTTC. It encodes CASSLQHLSSYEQYF. The V call is TRBV5-4, the J call TRBJ2-7; D not resolved. CDR3 size: 15 residues. From germline, CDR1 is SGHNT and CDR2 YYREEE (reference sequence). V lost 1 base and J lost 0, with 11 bases in between. Full variable domain (rest looked up from reference TRBV5-4 and TRBJ2-7): ETGVTQSPTHLIKTRGQQVTLRCSSQSGHNTVSWYQQALGQGPQFIFQYYREEENGRGNFPPRFSGLQFPNYSSELNVNALELDDSALYLCASSLQHLSSYEQYFGPGTRLTVT.

Remarks on this clone: The junction differs from germline at one of its ends, possibly a read error. The genes are TRBV7-7 and TRBJ2-5; D is possibly TRBD1 (5 bases). Per the germline V gene, CDR1 is SSHAT and CDR2 is FNYEAQ (reference sequence). CDR3 size: 15 residues. In nucleotides, the CDR3 is TGTGCCAGCAGCTTAAGCAGGGATGGCGGAGAGTCCCAGTACTTC. This encodes CASSLSRDGGESQYF.

This clone was seen more than once but under ten times. The J gene is TRBJ1-1, the V gene TRBV28, with 8 bases identical to TRBD1. Looked up from germline, CDR1 is MDHEN and CDR2 is SYDVKM. The V and J ends lost 6 bases and 4 bases, in that order; junction bases with no gene match: 10. The CDR3 is 15 residues long. The CDR3 loop reads CASSPWKDRVTEAFF. The CDR3 coding sequence is TGTGCCAGCAGCCCTTGGAAGGACAGGGTCACTGAAGCTTTCTTT.

The chain uses TRBV9 and TRBJ2-6, with TRBD2 as a possible D gene (6 bases). Per germline, CDR1 SGDLS and CDR2 YYNGEE. The CDR3 has 15 amino acids. With 3 bases removed from V and 8 bases from J, the gap between germline ends came to 15 bases. The CDR3 protein is CASSAEGREPNVLTF. DNA for the CDR3: TGTGCCAGCAGCGCTGAAGGTCGGGAGCCCAACGTCCTGACTTTC. Combining the CDR3 with reference TRBV9 and TRBJ2-6 gives the whole variable domain DSGVTQTPKHLITATGQRVTLRCSPRSGDLSVYWYQQSLDQGLQFLIQYYNGEERAKGNILERFSAQQFPDLHSELNLSSLELGDSALYFCASSAEGREPNVLTFGAGSRLTVL.

The chain combines TRBV28 with TRBJ1-1, with 9 bases that match TRBD1. This CDR3 has 16 residues. The junction had 6 bases not matched to a gene; V was cut back by 3 bases and J by 1 base. In germline, CDR1 is MDHEN, CDR2 SYDVKM. As DNA, the CDR3 is TGTGCCAGCAGTTTCTATACAGGGGGCAGGAACACTGAAGCTTTCTTT. Amino acid sequence: CASSFYTGGRNTEAFF. Filled out from reference TRBV28 and TRBJ1-1, the complete variable domain reads DVKVTQSSRYLVKRTGEKVFLECVQDMDHENMFWYRQDPGLGLRLIYFSYDVKMKEKGDIPEGYSVSREKKERFSLILESASTNQTSMYLCASSFYTGGRNTEAFFGQGTRLTVV.

This chain connects TRBV5-4 to TRBJ1-2, with a possible D match to TRBD1 (5 bases). CDR1 is SGHNT and CDR2 is YYREEE in the germline V gene (reference sequence). This CDR3 has 12 amino acids. The V and J ends lost 0 bases and 8 bases respectively, with 8 bases between them. CDR3 nucleotides: TGTGCCAGCAGCTTGGCAGGGTACGGCTACACCTTC. The encoded protein is CASSLAGYGYTF.

The rearrangement links TRBV7-9 to TRBJ1-1, with D uncertain. V gave up 3 bases and J gave up 1 base, with 15 bases separating them. Germline V gives CDR1 SEHNR, CDR2 FQNEAQ (reference sequence). This CDR3 contains 16 residues. CDR3 in DNA: TGTGCCAGCAGCTTTTATCAGGCCGAACAGAACACTGAAGCTTTCTTT. It encodes CASSFYQAEQNTEAFF.